The source of this TCR beta chain is a study of control samples from healthy donors and cancer patients. Some clones are missing from TCRdb's copy, which holds only in-frame ones; the method was immunoSEQ multiplex PCR. This sample has about 130,000 clones, with about 88% found just once. This clonotype was sampled from a man aged 45-60 years in good health. Sequencing input: blood.

CDR3 nucleotide sequence: TGTGCCAGCAGCCCGACCGGGGGGGGGCCTGGAAACACCATATATTTT. Translated: CASSPTGGGPGNTIYF. The chain carries TRBV3-1 (or the pseudogene TRBV3-2) and TRBJ1-3; a weak D match, TRBD1 (6 bases). The CDR3 spans 16 residues. Germline CDR1 is LGHDT and CDR2 is YNNKEL (reference sequence). Trimming removed 4 bases at V and 2 bases at J, with 15 bases between.